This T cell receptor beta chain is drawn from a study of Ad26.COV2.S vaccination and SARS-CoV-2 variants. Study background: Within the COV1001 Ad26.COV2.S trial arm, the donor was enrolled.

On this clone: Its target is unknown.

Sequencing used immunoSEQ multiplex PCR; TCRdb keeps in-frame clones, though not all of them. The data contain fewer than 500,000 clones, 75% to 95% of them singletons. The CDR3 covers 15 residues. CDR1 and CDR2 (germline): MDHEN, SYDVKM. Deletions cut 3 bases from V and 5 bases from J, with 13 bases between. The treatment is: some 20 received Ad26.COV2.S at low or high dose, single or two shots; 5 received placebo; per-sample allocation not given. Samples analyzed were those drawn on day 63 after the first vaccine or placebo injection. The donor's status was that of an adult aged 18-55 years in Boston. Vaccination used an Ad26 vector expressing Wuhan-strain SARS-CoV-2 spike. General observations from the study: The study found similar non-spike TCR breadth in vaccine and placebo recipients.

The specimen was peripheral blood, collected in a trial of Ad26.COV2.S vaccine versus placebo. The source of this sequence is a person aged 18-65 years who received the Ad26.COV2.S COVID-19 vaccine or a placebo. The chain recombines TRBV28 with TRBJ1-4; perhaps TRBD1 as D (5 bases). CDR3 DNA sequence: TGTGCCAGCAGTTTCAGGGAAAGGGGAAATGAAAAACTGTTTTTT. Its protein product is CASSFRERGNEKLFF. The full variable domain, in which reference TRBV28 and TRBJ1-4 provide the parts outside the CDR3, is DVKVTQSSRYLVKRTGEKVFLECVQDMDHENMFWYRQDPGLGLRLIYFSYDVKMKEKGDIPEGYSVSREKKERFSLILESASTNQTSMYLCASSFRERGNEKLFFGSGTQLSVL.